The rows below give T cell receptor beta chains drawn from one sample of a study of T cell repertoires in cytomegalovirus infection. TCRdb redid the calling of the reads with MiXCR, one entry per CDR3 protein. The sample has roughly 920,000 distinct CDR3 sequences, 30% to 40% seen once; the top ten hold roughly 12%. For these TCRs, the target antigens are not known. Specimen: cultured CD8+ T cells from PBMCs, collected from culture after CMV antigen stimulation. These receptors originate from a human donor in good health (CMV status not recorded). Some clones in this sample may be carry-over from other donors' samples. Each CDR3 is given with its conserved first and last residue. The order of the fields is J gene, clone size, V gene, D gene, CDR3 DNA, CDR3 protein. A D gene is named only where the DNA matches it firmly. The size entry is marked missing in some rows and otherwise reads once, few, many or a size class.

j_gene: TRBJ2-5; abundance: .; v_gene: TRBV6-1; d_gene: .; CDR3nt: TGTGCCAGCACAGGACGCGCCGACCAAGAGACCCAGTACTTC; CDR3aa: CASTGRADQETQYF
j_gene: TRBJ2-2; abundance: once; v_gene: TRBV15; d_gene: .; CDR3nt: TGTGCCACCAGGAGAGCGGGGAACACCGGGGAGCTGTTTTTT; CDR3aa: CATRRAGNTGELFF
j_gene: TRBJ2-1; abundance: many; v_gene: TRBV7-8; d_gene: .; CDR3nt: TGTGCCAGCAGCTTAGATCAGGGCCACCCTCCCGTTGAGCAGTTCTTC; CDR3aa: CASSLDQGHPPVEQFF
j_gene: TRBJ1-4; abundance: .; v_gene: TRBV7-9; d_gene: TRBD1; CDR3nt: TGTGCCAGCAGCCCAGCTAGACAGGGAGAAAAACTGTTTTTT; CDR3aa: CASSPARQGEKLFF
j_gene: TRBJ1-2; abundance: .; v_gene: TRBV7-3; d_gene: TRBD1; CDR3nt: TGTGCCAGCAGCCCGAGACAGGGGGGACCTACTGGCTACACCTTC; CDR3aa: CASSPRQGGPTGYTF
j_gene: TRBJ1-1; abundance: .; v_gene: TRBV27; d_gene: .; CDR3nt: TGTGCCAGCAGTTTGATGAAGAACACTGAAGCTTTCTTT; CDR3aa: CASSLMKNTEAFF
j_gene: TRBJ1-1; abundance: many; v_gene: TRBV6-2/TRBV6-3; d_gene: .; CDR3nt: TGTGCCAGCAGTTACATGAACACTGAAGCTTTCTTT; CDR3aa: CASSYMNTEAFF
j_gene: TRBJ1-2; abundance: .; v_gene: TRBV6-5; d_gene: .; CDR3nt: TGTGCCAGCAGTTACTCTTTAGGAGGGGGGTCTAACTATGGCTACACCTTC; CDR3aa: CASSYSLGGGSNYGYTF
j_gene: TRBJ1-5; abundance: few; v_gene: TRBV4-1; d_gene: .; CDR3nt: TGCGCCAGCAGCCAAGTTAATCAGCCCCAGCATTTT; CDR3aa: CASSQVNQPQHF
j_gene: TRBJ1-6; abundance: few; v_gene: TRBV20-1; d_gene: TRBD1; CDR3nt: TGCAGTGCTAGAGAGAACAGAAGGGACAGCCATAATTCACCCCTCCACTTT; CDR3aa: CSARENRRDSHNSPLHF
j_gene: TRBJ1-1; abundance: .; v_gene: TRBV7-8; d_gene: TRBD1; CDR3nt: TGTGCCAGCAGCTTAGCCTTAGGGACAGCCCCTGAAGCTTTCTTT; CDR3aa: CASSLALGTAPEAFF
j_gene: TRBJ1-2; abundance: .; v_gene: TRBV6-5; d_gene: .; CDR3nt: TGTGCCAGCAGTTACCTGGACAGCCCCTGGGGCTACACCTTC; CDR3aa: CASSYLDSPWGYTF
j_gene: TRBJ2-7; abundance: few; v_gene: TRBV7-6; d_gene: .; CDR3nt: TGTGCCAGCAGCTTAGGATCAATGAACTACGAGCAGTACTTC; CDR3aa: CASSLGSMNYEQYF
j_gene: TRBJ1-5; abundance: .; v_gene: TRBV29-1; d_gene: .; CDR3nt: TGCAGCGTCCTTGAAAGAGGAGGGTTCAATCAGCCCCAGCATTTT; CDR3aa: CSVLERGGFNQPQHF
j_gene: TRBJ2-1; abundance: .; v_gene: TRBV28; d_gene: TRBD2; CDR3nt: TGTGCCAGCACCCTCCCCTTACTAGCGGGGGGTCTCAATGAGCAGTTCTTC; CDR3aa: CASTLPLLAGGLNEQFF
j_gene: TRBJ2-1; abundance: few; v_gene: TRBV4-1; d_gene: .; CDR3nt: TGCGCCAGCAGCCAAGACGGCTCCTACAATGAGCAGTTCTTC; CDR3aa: CASSQDGSYNEQFF
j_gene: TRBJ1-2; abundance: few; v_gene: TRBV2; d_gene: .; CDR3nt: TGTGCCAGCAGTGAAGGGCAGCCCTATGGCTACACCTTC; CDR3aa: CASSEGQPYGYTF
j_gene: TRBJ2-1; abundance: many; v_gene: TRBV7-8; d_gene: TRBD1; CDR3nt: TGTGCCAGCAGCCAAGCCGGGACAGACGTATACAATGAGCAGTTCTTC; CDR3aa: CASSQAGTDVYNEQFF
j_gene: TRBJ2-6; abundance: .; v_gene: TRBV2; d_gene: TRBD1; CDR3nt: TGTGCCAGCAGAGCACCCCCGGGACAGACCTCTGGGGCCAACGTCCTGACTTTC; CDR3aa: CASRAPPGQTSGANVLTF
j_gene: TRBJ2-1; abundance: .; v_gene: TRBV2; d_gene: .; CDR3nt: TGTGCCAGCAGTGAAACCGCGTTCTACAATGAGCAGTTCTTC; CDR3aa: CASSETAFYNEQFF
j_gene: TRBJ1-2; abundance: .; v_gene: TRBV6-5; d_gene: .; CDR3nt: TGTGCCAGCAGTTACTCCGGGACCGGCGGCTACACCTTC; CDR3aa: CASSYSGTGGYTF
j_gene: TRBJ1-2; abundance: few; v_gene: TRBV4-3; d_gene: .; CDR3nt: TGCGCCAGCAGCCCGAGGGGGGGCAACTATGGCTACACCTTC; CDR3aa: CASSPRGGNYGYTF
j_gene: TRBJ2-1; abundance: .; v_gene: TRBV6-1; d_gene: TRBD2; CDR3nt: TGTGCCAGCAGTGAAGGGCGGGGGGGCTCCTACAATGAGCAGTTCTTC; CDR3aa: CASSEGRGGSYNEQFF
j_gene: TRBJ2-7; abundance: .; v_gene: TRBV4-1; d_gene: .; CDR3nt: TGCGCCAGCAGCCAAGACGGGACATCGTTCTACGAGCAGTACTTC; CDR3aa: CASSQDGTSFYEQYF
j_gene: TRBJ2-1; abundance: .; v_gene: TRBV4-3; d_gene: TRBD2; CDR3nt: TGCGCCAGCAGCCAATTCGGGGTAGCGGGGGAGAATGAGCAGTTCTTC; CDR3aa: CASSQFGVAGENEQFF
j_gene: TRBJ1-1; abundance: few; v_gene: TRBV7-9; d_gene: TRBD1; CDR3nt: TGTGCCAGCAGCCCGGACAGGGGGCTGGAGAACACTGAAGCTTTCTTT; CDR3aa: CASSPDRGLENTEAFF
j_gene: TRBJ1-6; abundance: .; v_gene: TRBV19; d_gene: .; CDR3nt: TGTGCCACCTCCCCGGACAGCTATTTAAATTCACCCCTCCACTTT; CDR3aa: CATSPDSYLNSPLHF
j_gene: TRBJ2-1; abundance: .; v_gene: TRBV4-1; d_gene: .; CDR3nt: TGCGCCAGCAGCCAGGATCGGATGGAGGCCTACAATGAGCAGTTCTTC; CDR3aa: CASSQDRMEAYNEQFF
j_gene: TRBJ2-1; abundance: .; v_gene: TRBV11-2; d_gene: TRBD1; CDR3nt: TGTGCCAGCAGCTTAGATCAGGGGGCTAAGGGACGGGGATACAATGAGCAGTTCTTC; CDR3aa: CASSLDQGAKGRGYNEQFF
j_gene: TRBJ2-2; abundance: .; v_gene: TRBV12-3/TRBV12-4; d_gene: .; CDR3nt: TGTGCCAGCAGTTTCTGGGGTCCGAACACCGGGGAGCTGTTTTTT; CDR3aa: CASSFWGPNTGELFF
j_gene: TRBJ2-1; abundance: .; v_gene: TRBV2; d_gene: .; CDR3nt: TGTGCCAGCAGTGAAGAACCTCCGAGGGTCTACAGTGAGCAGTTCTTC; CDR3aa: CASSEEPPRVYSEQFF
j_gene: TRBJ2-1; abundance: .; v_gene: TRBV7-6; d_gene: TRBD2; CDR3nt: TGTGCCAGCAGCTGGCTAGCGGGGGGGGAGTACAATGAGCAGTTCTTC; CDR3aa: CASSWLAGGEYNEQFF
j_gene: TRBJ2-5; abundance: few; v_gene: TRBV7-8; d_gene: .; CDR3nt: TGTGCCAGCAGCTTAAGGACAGACTTCCAAGAGACCCAGTACTTC; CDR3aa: CASSLRTDFQETQYF
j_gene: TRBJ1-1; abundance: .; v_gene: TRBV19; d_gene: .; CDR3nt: TGTGCCAGTAGTATCCTCAGGGTGAACACTGAAGCTTTCTTT; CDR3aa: CASSILRVNTEAFF
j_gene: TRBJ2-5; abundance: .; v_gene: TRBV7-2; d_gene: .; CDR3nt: TGTGCCAGCAGCTTAAAAGACTATCAAGCTCAAGAGACCCAGTACTTC; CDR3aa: CASSLKDYQAQETQYF
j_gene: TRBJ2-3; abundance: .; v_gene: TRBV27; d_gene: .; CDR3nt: TGTGCCAGCAGTTTACAGTCCACAGATACGCAGTATTTT; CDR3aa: CASSLQSTDTQYF
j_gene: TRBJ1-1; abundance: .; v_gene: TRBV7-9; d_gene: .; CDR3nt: TGTGCCAGCAGCTTTACAGGGACCATGAACACTGAAGCTTTCTTT; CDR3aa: CASSFTGTMNTEAFF
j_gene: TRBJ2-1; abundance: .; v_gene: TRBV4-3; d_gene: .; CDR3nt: TGCGCCAGCAGCCATCCTGCGCATGGAGGGGCCTTGAACAATGAGCAGTTCTTC; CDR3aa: CASSHPAHGGALNNEQFF
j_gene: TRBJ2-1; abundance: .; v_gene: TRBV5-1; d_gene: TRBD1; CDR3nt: TGCGCCAGCAGATCCGGGACAGGACACAATGAGCAGTTCTTC; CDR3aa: CASRSGTGHNEQFF
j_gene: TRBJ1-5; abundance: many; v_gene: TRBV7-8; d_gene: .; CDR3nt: TGTGCCAGCAGCTCATTAGGGTATAGCAATCAGCCCCAGCATTTT; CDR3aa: CASSSLGYSNQPQHF
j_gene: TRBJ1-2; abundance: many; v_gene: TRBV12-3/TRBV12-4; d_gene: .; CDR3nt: TGTGCCAGCAGTTTACAGGGAAAGATGGTCTATGGCTACACCTTC; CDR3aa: CASSLQGKMVYGYTF
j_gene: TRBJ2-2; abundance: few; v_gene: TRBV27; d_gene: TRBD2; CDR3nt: TGTGCCAGCAGTCTAACTAGCGGGGGCCTAACCCGGGAGCTGTTTTTT; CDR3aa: CASSLTSGGLTRELFF
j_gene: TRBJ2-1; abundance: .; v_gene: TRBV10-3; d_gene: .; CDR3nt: TGTGCCATCAGTGAAAGGGATCTCTACAATGAGCAGTTCTTC; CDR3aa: CAISERDLYNEQFF